This T cell receptor (beta chain) was sequenced during a study of OX40 agonist ivuxolimab in advanced cancers. Germline values: CDR1 PRHDT, CDR2 FYEKMQ (reference sequence). CDR3 length equals 14 residues. Trimming took 3 bases from V and 0 from J; bases not matched to a gene: 2. Data came from immunoSEQ multiplex PCR; TCRdb stores just in-frame clones and leaves some out. The table has some 150,000 clones, 75% to 95% seen once. The sample in question was CD4+ or CD8+ T cells sorted from blood, obtained in a trial of the OX40 agonist ivuxolimab. The chain employs TRBV13 and TRBJ2-7; 7 nucleotides align to TRBD1. The source is an adult with an advanced solid tumor such as melanoma, head and neck, liver or kidney cancer. This chain's CDR3 is CASSFQGDSYEQYF. For the CDR3, the DNA is TGTGCCAGCAGCTTTCAGGGGGACTCCTACGAGCAGTACTTC.